A single sample gave rise to the 6 T cell receptor beta chains below, sequenced in a study of T cell repertoires in cytomegalovirus infection. A single record per CDR3 protein comes from TCRdb applying MiXCR to the reads. The table records approximately 910,000 distinct CDR3 sequences, under 40% of them present only once. These receptors have no identified antigens. The sample consisted of cultured CD8+ T cells from PBMCs, taken from culture after CMV antigen stimulation. The receptor set was obtained from a human donor in good health (CMV status not recorded). Some clones in this sample may be carry-over from other donors' samples.

The sample holds many counts of this clonotype. The chain links TRBV7-6 to TRBJ1-2; D is undetermined. The germline V and J ends were trimmed by 0 bases and 4 bases, with 9 bases remaining between them. This CDR3 region has 14 residues. CDR1 is SGHVS and CDR2 is FNYEAQ in the germline V gene. The CDR3 sequence: CASSLAPNGYGYTF. For the CDR3, the DNA is TGTGCCAGCAGCTTAGCGCCAAATGGCTATGGCTACACCTTC.

The chain is built from TRBV6-6 and TRBJ2-6; D remains unclear. CDR3 length equals 15 residues. The germline V gene has CDR1 MNHNY and CDR2 SVGAGI (reference sequence). V lost 3 bases and J 3 bases, leaving 9 bases between the germline ends. The CDR3 here is CASSYLRRGANVLTF. CDR3 nucleotides: TGTGCCAGCAGTTATTTACGTCGTGGGGCCAACGTCCTGACTTTC.

This chain links TRBV6-8 with TRBJ2-3; D is unresolved. V dropped 0 bases and J dropped 4 bases, with 11 bases sitting between them. Germline CDR1 and CDR2: MNHGY and SAAAGT. CDR3 length equals 15 residues. This CDR3 is CASSYSIRAPDTQYF. CDR3 nucleotides: TGTGCCAGCAGTTACTCGATTCGGGCCCCAGATACGCAGTATTTT.

The DNA of the CDR3 is TGTGCCAGCAGTCCCGGAACGGGACCGGTCTATGGCTACACCTTC. It encodes CASSPGTGPVYGYTF. The rearrangement joins TRBV6-5 to TRBJ1-2; maybe TRBD1 (5 bases). The CDR3 totals 15 residues. Germline V lookup: CDR1 MNHEY, CDR2 SVGAGI. V dropped 5 bases and J dropped 4 bases, with 17 bases sitting between them.

V gene TRBV29-1 combines with J gene TRBJ1-1; D ambiguous. The V and J ends lost 1 base and 7 bases respectively, with 13 bases between them. From germline, CDR1 is SQVTM and CDR2 ANQGSEA. This CDR3 region has 13 residues. This CDR3 reads CSVEGLSSVEAFF. The CDR3 DNA reads as TGCAGCGTTGAAGGATTAAGCTCGGTTGAAGCTTTCTTT.

This clonotype has only a few counts. The rearrangement joins TRBV7-4 to TRBJ2-2; D gene unclear. Germline assignment: CDR1 SGHVT and CDR2 SQSDAQ. The CDR3 runs to 15 residues. Trimming stripped 4 bases from V and 7 bases from J, with 16 bases between. The CDR3 loop is CASSSRIGLYGELFF. The CDR3 DNA reads TGTGCCAGCAGCTCTCGCATCGGGCTGTACGGGGAGCTGTTTTTT.